The sequence of this T cell receptor (beta chain) was determined in a study of beta chain features in type 1 diabetes. Overall study: Regarding age, gender and cell yields, patients proved similar to healthy donors. Study observations and caveats: Fewer junction insertions and more nucleotide deletions appeared in type 1 diabetes patients. Shorter TCRB CDR3s, moderately but significantly so, were found in Type 1 diabetes patients in all four CD4+ subsets. An over-representation of cells with high TCR expression could result from cDNA sequencing.

The CDR3 contains 15 residues. Trimming cost V 5 bases and J 1 base, with 14 bases left between them. Germline CDR1 MNHEY, CDR2 SMNVEV (reference sequence). Sorting with CD45RO/CCR7/CD25/CD127/CD95/CD27 yielded naive, central memory, regulatory and stem-like memory CD4+ cells. The authors reverse transcribed all of the isolated RNA, so sequencing captured expressed TCRB transcripts. Sequencing was performed with immunoSEQ multiplex PCR; in TCRdb, only in-frame clones are kept and a portion is missing. Here the sample spans about 170,000 clones, approximately 8.1% being singletons. This clone was counted only a few times. Its antigen is not identified.

The specimen was central memory CD4+ T cells from blood. The receptor was isolated from a man between 18 and 35 years old with type 1 diabetes. J is TRBJ1-1 and V is TRBV27; D ambiguous. The CDR3 DNA is TGTGCCAGCAGTGCCCCGGGGTACCCGAACACTGAAGCTTTCTTT. Translation: CASSAPGYPNTEAFF.